The 3 T cell receptor beta chains listed next were all sequenced from one sample in a study of blood T cell repertoires in COVID-19. Here immunoSEQ multiplex PCR was the method, and the copy in TCRdb shows in-frame clones only, minus some. The sample includes some 120,000 clones, around four fifths seen only once; the top ten take around 20%. Sample: peripheral blood. The receptors derive from a man aged 80 or over with acute or convalescent COVID-19.

The chain combines TRBV2 with TRBJ2-7, with D perhaps matching TRBD1 (5 bases). The germline gives CDR1 SNHLY, CDR2 FYNNEI. The V and J ends lost 6 bases and 3 bases respectively, with 12 bases between them. The CDR3 consists of 13 residues. CDR3 sequence (DNA): TGTGCCAGCAGGTTCTCAGGGAACTACGAGCAGTACTTC. Translation gives CASRFSGNYEQYF.

A remark on this clone: Other nucleotide sequences in the sample specify the same CDR3. The V call is TRBV6-5, the J call TRBJ1-1; D is ambiguous. V lost 2 bases and J lost 0, with 7 bases in between. The CDR3 has 14 residues. CDR1 is MNHEY and CDR2 is SVGAGI in the germline V gene. CDR3 residues: CASSYRGLNTEAFF. The CDR3 coding sequence is TGTGCCAGCAGTTACCGAGGCTTGAACACTGAAGCTTTCTTT.

The chain is built from TRBV3-1 (or the pseudogene TRBV3-2) and TRBJ2-5; TRBD2 matches 10 bases. This CDR3 is built from 17 residues. The V and J ends lost 1 base and 4 bases, in that order; junction bases with no gene match: 9. CDR1 and CDR2 from the germline V gene are LGHDT and YNNKEL (reference sequence). The CDR3 loop reads CASSQGAGGSQRETQYF. In nucleotides, the CDR3 is TGTGCCAGCAGCCAAGGAGCGGGGGGGTCGCAGAGAGAGACCCAGTACTTC.